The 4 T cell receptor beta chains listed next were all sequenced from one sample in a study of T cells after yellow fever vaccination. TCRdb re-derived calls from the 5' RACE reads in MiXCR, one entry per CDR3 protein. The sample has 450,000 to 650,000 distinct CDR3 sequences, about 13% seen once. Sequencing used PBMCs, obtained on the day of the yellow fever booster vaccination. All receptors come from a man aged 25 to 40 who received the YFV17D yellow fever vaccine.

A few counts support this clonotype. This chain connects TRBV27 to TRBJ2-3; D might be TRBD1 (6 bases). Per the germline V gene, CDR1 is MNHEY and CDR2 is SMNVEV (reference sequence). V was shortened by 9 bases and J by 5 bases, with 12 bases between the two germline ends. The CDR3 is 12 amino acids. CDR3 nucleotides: TGTGCCAGTGGGGGCGTGGGAGATACGCAGTATTTT. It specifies CASGGVGDTQYF.

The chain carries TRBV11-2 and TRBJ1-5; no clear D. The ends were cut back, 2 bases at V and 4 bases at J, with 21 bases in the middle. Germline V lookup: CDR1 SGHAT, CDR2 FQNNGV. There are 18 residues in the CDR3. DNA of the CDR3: TGTGCCAGCAGCTTATCCTCAGCCGGAACGGGAAATAATCAGCCCCAGCATTTT. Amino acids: CASSLSSAGTGNNQPQHF.

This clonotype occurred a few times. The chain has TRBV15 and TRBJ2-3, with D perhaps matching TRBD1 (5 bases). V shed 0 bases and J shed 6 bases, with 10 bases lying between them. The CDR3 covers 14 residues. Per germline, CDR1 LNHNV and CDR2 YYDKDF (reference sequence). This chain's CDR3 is CATSRDRVADTQYF. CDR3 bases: TGTGCCACCAGCAGAGACAGGGTTGCCGATACGCAGTATTTT.

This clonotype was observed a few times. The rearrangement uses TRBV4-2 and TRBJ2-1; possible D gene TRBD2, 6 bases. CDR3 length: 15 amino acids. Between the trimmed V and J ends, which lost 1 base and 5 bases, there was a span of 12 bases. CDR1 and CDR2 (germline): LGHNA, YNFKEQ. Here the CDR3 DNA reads TGTGCCAGCAGCCAAGGGCTAGCGCGAAACAATGAGCAGTTCTTC. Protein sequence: CASSQGLARNNEQFF.